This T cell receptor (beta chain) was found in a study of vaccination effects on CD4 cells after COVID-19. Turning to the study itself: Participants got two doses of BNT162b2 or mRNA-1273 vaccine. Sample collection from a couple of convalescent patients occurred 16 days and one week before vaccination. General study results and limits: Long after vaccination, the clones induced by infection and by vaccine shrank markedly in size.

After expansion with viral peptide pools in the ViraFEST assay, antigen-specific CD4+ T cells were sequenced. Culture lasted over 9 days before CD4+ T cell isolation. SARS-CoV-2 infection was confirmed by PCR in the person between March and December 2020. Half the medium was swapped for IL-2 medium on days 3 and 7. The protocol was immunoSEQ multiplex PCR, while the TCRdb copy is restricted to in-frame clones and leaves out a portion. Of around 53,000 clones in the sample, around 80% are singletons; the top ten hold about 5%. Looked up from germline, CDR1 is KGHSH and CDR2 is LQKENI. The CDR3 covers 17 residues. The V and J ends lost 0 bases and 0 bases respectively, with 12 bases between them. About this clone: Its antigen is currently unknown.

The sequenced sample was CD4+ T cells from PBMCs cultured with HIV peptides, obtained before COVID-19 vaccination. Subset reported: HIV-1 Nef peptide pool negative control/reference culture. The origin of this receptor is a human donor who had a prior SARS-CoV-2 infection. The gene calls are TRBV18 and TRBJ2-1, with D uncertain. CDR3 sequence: CASSPPGTHGSYNEQFF. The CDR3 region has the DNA TGTGCCAGCTCACCACCGGGTACCCACGGCTCCTACAATGAGCAGTTCTTC.